A selection of T cell receptor beta chains follows, all from one sample in a study of cytomegalovirus exposure and HLA in healthy donors. This table comes from immunoSEQ multiplex PCR, and its TCRdb copy is limited to in-frame clones, with some not included. The data contain over 200,000 clones, almost 90% of them singletons. Sample: PBMCs. The receptors were gathered from a woman in her late teens or twenties in good health and CMV-seronegative. Both conserved end residues are part of each CDR3. A D gene is named only where the DNA matches it firmly. Some rows have no size entry. The others give once, few or many, or a class for an expanded clone.

D,V,J,size,CDR3,DNA
TRBD2,TRBV7-2,TRBJ2-1,NA,CASSLVAGGMDEQFF,TGTGCCAGCAGCTTAGTAGCGGGAGGGATGGATGAGCAGTTCTTC
TRBD1,TRBV19,TRBJ2-1,NA,CASSIDRVSGEQFF,TGTGCCAGTAGTATCGACAGGGTGTCGGGTGAGCAGTTCTTC
NA,TRBV7-6,TRBJ2-7,NA,CASSLSSGGARDEQYF,TGTGCCAGCAGCTTAAGCTCGGGGGGCGCGCGGGACGAGCAGTACTTC
TRBD1,TRBV5-6,TRBJ2-1,NA,CASSTDRGTYNEQFF,TGTGCCAGCAGCACTGACAGGGGGACCTACAATGAGCAGTTCTTC
TRBD1,TRBV28,TRBJ2-7,NA,CASQTTGQGPYEQYF,TGTGCCAGCCAAACCACGGGACAGGGGCCCTACGAGCAGTACTTC
NA,TRBV4-3,TRBJ2-2,few,CASSQGEGGAITGELFF,TGCGCCAGCAGCCAAGGGGAGGGGGGAGCAATCACCGGGGAGCTGTTTTTT
TRBD2,TRBV19,TRBJ2-1,NA,CASSISLGLAGGNEQFF,TGTGCCAGTAGTATATCCCTGGGGCTAGCGGGAGGCAATGAGCAGTTCTTC
NA,TRBV14,TRBJ2-7,NA,CASNDGFTYEQYF,TGTGCCAGCAATGACGGGTTTACCTACGAGCAGTACTTC
NA,TRBV5-6,TRBJ2-4,NA,CASSLFLSYIQYF,TGTGCCAGCAGCTTGTTTCTGAGTTACATTCAGTACTTC
NA,TRBV2,TRBJ2-5,NA,CASRPNTPGVRETQYF,TGTGCCAGCAGACCCAACACCCCAGGGGTCCGAGAGACCCAGTACTTC
NA,TRBV19,TRBJ2-3,NA,CASSKGGRGTDTQYF,TGTGCCAGTAGTAAGGGGGGGCGAGGCACAGATACGCAGTATTTT
NA,TRBV7-8,TRBJ2-3,few,CASSRVTDTQYF,TGTGCCAGCAGTAGAGTTACAGATACGCAGTATTTT
NA,TRBV4-1,TRBJ1-1,NA,CATMDSLNTEAFF,TGCGCCACGATGGACAGTCTGAACACTGAAGCTTTCTTT
TRBD1,TRBV4-1,TRBJ2-7,NA,CASSQQDRGHYEQYF,TGCGCCAGCAGCCAACAAGACAGGGGCCACTACGAGCAGTACTTC
NA,TRBV4-3,TRBJ2-5,NA,CASSQVGDKQETQYF,TGCGCCAGCAGCCAAGTAGGGGACAAACAAGAGACCCAGTACTTC
TRBD2,TRBV27,TRBJ2-1,NA,CASSLSAGGGPINEQFF,TGTGCCAGCAGTCTCTCAGCGGGAGGAGGTCCCATCAATGAGCAGTTCTTC
NA,TRBV4-1,TRBJ2-1,NA,CASSQVHFGVSPHEQFF,TGCGCCAGCAGCCAAGTGCACTTCGGGGTTTCCCCACATGAGCAGTTCTTC
TRBD2,TRBV28,TRBJ2-3,NA,CASSSGTRLDTQYF,TGTGCCAGCAGTTCGGGGACTAGACTAGATACGCAGTATTTT
TRBD2,TRBV2,TRBJ2-3,NA,CASSPGTSVYLDTQYF,TGTGCCAGCAGTCCCGGGACTAGCGTATATCTGGATACGCAGTATTTT
NA,TRBV27,TRBJ2-3,NA,CASSFSGETDTQYF,TGTGCCAGCAGTTTCTCGGGAGAGACAGATACGCAGTATTTT
NA,TRBV12-5,TRBJ1-1,NA,CASAPGGPGDTEAFF,TGTGCTAGTGCCCCGGGGGGGCCGGGAGACACTGAAGCTTTCTTT
NA,TRBV27,TRBJ2-3,NA,CASSSFAASTDTQYF,TGTGCCAGCAGTTCCTTTGCGGCTAGCACAGATACGCAGTATTTT
NA,TRBV5-6,TRBJ2-3,once,CASSLAVGTDTQYF,TGTGCCAGCAGCTTGGCCGTCGGCACAGATACGCAGTATTTT
NA,TRBV28,TRBJ2-3,NA,CASSETGLTDTQYF,TGTGCCAGCAGTGAAACAGGGCTCACAGATACGCAGTATTTT
NA,TRBV5-6,TRBJ1-1,NA,CASSLRRGNTEAFF,TGTGCCAGCAGCTTGCGCAGGGGGAACACTGAAGCTTTCTTT